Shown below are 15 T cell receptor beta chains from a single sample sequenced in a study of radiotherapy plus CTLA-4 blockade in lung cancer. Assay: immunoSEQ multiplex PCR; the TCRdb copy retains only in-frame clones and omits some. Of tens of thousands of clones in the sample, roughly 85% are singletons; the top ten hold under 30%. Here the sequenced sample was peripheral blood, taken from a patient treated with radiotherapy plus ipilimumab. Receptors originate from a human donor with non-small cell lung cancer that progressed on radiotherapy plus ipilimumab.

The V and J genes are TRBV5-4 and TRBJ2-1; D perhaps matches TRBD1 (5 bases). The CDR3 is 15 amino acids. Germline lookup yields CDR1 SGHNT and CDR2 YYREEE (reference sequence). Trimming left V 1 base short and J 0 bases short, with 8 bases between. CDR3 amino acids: CASSLQGSSYNEQFF. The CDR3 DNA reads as TGTGCCAGCAGCTTGCAGGGATCCTCCTACAATGAGCAGTTCTTC.

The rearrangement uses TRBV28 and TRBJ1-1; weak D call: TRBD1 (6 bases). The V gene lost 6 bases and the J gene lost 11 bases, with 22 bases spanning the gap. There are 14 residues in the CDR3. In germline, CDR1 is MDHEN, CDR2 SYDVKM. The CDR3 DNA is TGTGCCAGCAGACCCGAGGCCCAGGGGCGGAGGGCTTTCTTT. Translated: CASRPEAQGRRAFF.

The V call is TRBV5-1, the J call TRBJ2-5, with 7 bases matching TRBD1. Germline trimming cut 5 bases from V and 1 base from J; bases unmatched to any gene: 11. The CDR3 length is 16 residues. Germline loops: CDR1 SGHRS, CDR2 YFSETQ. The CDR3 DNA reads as TGCGCCAGCAGTGTCTTAGGGGGCAGGGTCCAAGAGACCCAGTACTTC. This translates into CASSVLGGRVQETQYF.

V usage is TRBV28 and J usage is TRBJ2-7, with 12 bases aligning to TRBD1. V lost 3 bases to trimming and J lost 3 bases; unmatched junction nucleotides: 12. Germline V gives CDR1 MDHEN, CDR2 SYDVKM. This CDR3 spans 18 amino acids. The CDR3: CASSFGMGTGGDYYEQYF. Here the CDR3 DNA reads TGTGCCAGCAGTTTCGGTATGGGGACAGGGGGCGATTACTACGAGCAGTACTTC. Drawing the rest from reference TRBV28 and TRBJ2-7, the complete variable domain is DVKVTQSSRYLVKRTGEKVFLECVQDMDHENMFWYRQDPGLGLRLIYFSYDVKMKEKGDIPEGYSVSREKKERFSLILESASTNQTSMYLCASSFGMGTGGDYYEQYFGPGTRLTVT.

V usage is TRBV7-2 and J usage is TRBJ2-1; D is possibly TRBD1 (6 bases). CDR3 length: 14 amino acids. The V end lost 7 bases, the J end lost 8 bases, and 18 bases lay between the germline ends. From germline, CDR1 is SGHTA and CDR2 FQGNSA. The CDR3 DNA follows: TGTGCCAGCAAGAGAGGGGGAAATCCCTATGAGCAGTTCTTC. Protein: CASKRGGNPYEQFF.

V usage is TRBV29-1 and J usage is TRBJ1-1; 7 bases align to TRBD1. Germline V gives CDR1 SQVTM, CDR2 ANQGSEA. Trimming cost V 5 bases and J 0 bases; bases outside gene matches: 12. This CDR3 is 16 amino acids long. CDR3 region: CSVPGRQTGVNTEAFF. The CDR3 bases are TGCAGCGTTCCGGGGAGACAAACAGGGGTGAACACTGAAGCTTTCTTT.

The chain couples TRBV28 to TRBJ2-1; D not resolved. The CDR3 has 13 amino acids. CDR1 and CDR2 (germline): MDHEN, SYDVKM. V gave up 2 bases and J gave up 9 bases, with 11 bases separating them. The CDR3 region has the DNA TGTGCCAGCAGTTTAATGCGTTACGGTGAGCAGTTCTTC. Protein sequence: CASSLMRYGEQFF.

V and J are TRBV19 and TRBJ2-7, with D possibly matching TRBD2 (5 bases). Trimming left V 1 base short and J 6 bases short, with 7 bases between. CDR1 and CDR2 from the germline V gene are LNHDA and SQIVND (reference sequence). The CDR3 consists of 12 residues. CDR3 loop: CASSIVEGEQYF. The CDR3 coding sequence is TGTGCCAGTAGTATAGTTGAGGGCGAGCAGTACTTC.

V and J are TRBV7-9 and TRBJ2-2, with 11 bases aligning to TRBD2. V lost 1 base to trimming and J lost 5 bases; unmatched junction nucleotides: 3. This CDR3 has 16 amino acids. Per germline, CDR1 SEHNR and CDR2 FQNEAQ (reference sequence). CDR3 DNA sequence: TGTGCCAGCAGCTTAGGCCCTAGCGGGAGGACCGGGGAGCTGTTTTTT. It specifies CASSLGPSGRTGELFF. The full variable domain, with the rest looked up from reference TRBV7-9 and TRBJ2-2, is DTGVSQNPRHKITKRGQNVTFRCDPISEHNRLYWYRQTLGQGPEFLTYFQNEAQLEKSRLLSDRFSAERPKGSFSTLEIQRTEQGDSAMYLCASSLGPSGRTGELFFGEGSRLTVL.

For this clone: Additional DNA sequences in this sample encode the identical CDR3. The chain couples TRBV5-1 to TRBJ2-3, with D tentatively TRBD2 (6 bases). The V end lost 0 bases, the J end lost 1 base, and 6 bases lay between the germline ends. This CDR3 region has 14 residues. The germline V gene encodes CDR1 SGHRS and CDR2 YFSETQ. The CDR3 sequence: CASSLASGTDTQYF. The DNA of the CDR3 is TGCGCCAGCAGCTTGGCTAGCGGCACAGATACGCAGTATTTT.

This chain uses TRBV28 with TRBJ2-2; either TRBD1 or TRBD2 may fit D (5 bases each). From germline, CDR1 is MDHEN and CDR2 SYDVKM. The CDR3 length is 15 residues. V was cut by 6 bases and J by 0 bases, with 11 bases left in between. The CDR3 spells CASRPGTANTGELFF. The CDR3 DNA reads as TGTGCCAGCAGACCCGGGACGGCGAACACCGGGGAGCTGTTTTTT.

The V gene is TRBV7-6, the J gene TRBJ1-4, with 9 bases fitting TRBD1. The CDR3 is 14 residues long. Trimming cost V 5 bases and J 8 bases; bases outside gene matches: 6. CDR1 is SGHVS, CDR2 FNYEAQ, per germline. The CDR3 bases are TGTGCCAGCAGCCCTACAGGGGGCCTCGAAAAACTGTTTTTT. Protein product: CASSPTGGLEKLFF.

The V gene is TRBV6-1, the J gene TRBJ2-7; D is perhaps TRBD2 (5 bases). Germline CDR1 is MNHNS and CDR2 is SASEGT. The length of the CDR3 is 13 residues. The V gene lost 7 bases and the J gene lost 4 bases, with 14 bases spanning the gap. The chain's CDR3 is CASTGGPTYEQYF. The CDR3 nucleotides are TGTGCCAGCACCGGAGGACCAACATACGAGCAGTACTTC.

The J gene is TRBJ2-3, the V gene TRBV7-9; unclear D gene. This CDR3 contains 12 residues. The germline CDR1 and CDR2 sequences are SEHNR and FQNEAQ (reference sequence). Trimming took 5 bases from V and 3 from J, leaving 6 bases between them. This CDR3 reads CASSPITDTQYF. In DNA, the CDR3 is TGTGCCAGCAGCCCAATTACAGATACGCAGTATTTT.

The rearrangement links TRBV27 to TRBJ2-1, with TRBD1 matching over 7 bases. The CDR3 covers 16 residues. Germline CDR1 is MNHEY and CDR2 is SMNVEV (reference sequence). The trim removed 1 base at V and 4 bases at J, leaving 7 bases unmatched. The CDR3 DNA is TGTGCCAGCAGTTTATGGGCCCAACAGGGGTACAATGAGCAGTTCTTC. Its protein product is CASSLWAQQGYNEQFF.